A selection of T cell receptor beta chains follows, all from one sample in a study of blood T cell repertoires in COVID-19. Profiling relied on immunoSEQ multiplex PCR, and the TCRdb table lists in-frame clones only, not all of them. The sample has nearly 55,000 clones, 70% to 90% seen once. The sequencing sample was made of peripheral blood. These TCRs come from a man aged 65 to 79 with active COVID-19. Each CDR3 is given with its conserved first and last residue.

TRBJ1-1 | TRBV14 | CASSPGQPTTEAFF
TRBJ2-5 | TRBV3-1/TRBV3-2 | CASSLRVGGQMETQYF
TRBJ1-1 | TRBV19 | CASRLRGGNTEAFF
TRBJ2-1 | TRBV7-8 | CASSVTGNEQFF
TRBJ2-7 | TRBV6-5 | CASSYSGHRAYEQYF
TRBJ1-2 | TRBV3-1/TRBV3-2 | CASTTGGADYGYTF
TRBJ1-2 | TRBV12-3/TRBV12-4 | CASTRVNYGYTF
TRBJ1-1 | TRBV7-3 | CASSSGTGRDTEAFF
TRBJ1-1 | TRBV30 | CACGQGKGMNTEAFF
TRBJ1-2 | TRBV30 | CAWINRKNYGYTF
TRBJ1-1 | TRBV5-1 | CASSLTTGGTEAFF
TRBJ1-3 | TRBV29-1 | CSVEGQFGNTIYF
TRBJ1-1 | TRBV6-5 | CASSTATGWGTEAFF
TRBJ2-5 | TRBV14 | CASSQTGTTTNYF
TRBJ1-2 | TRBV19 | CASSIIRLEDGYTF
TRBJ2-1 | TRBV11-3 | CASSWTDISGGYNEQFF
TRBJ1-2 | TRBV5-1 | CASSLDRDYGYTF
TRBJ1-4 | TRBV29-1 | CSVGRVGEKLFF
TRBJ2-3 | TRBV27 | CASSFYSDPDTQYF
TRBJ2-5 | TRBV9 | CASSVGTKETQYF
TRBJ1-1 | TRBV9 | CASSLLLNTEAFF
TRBJ1-3 | TRBV7-2 | CASSQRQIGSGNTIYF
TRBJ2-7 | TRBV6-2/TRBV6-3 | CASSYSSQRRVYEQYF
TRBJ2-5 | TRBV6-2/TRBV6-3 | CASSYRTAVGYTQYF
TRBJ1-2 | TRBV19 | CASSIVAGRVYGYTF
TRBJ1-6 | TRBV11-2 | CASSNRQVYNSPLHF
TRBJ1-2 | TRBV6-2/TRBV6-3 | CASSPLSDFYGYTF
TRBJ2-7 | TRBV7-2 | CASSFRVTDYEQYF
TRBJ1-3 | TRBV3-1/TRBV3-2 | CASSQEGAGGNTIYF
TRBJ1-1 | TRBV5-1 | CASSLGTGNTEAFF